The 11 T cell receptor beta chains given below trace back to one sample, sequenced in a study of early T cells in non-severe SARS-CoV-2 infection. TCRdb recomputed calls from the 5' RACE reads with MiXCR, one row per CDR3 protein. The data hold around 80,000 distinct CDR3 sequences, with 8% to 13% observed a single time. The source material was whole blood, sampled at baseline. The receptors originated from an adult who was a healthcare worker with PCR-confirmed SARS-CoV-2 infection or an uninfected control (not recorded which).

This clonotype was detected ten times or more. The chain carries TRBV12-3 or TRBV12-4 and TRBJ2-1; D may be TRBD1 (6 bases). V was pared by 6 bases and J by 5 bases, with 14 bases between. This CDR3 has 14 residues. The CDR3 nucleotides are TGTGCCAGCAGCCTTCCGCAGGGGAACAATGAGCAGTTCTTC. It codes for CASSLPQGNNEQFF.

This clonotype has a count of ten or more. The rearrangement links TRBV3-1 to TRBJ1-5; TRBD1 matches at 7 bases. The ends lost 2 bases at V and 5 bases at J; junction bases unmatched: 0. Germline CDR1 LGHDT, CDR2 YNNKEL (reference sequence). The CDR3 is 13 residues long. In DNA, the CDR3 is TGTGCCAGCAGCCAAACAGGGGATCAGCCCCAGCATTTT. It is translated as CASSQTGDQPQHF.

This clonotype was observed many times. The chain has TRBV28 and TRBJ1-1; D uncertain. There are 13 residues in the CDR3. The V gene lost 3 bases and the J gene lost 1 base, with 6 bases spanning the gap. Germline V CDR1 and CDR2: MDHEN, SYDVKM. CDR3 protein: CASSLGRNTEAFF. As DNA, the CDR3 is TGTGCCAGCAGTTTGGGCAGGAACACTGAAGCTTTCTTT.

Only a few counts were recorded for this clonotype. CDR3 DNA: TGTGCCAGCAGCCGCGAGGACAAGGACGAGCAGTACTTC. Amino acids: CASSREDKDEQYF. The chain recombines TRBV6-2 or TRBV6-3 with TRBJ2-7, with D tentatively TRBD1 (5 bases). Deletions cut 6 bases from V and 5 bases from J, with 14 bases between. Germline V CDR1 and CDR2: MNHEY, SVGEGT. CDR3 size: 13 residues.

This clonotype was recorded many times. V is TRBV4-1 and J is TRBJ2-6, with D possibly called TRBD1 or TRBD2 (6 bases each). CDR1 is MGHRA, CDR2 YSYEKL, per germline. The CDR3 is made up of 18 amino acids. With 0 bases removed from V and 4 bases from J, the gap between germline ends came to 16 bases. Written as DNA, the CDR3 is TGCGCCAGCAGCCAAGATCTATCGGGGGCGCAAGGGGCCAACGTCCTGACTTTC. Translation gives CASSQDLSGAQGANVLTF.

This clonotype was seen repeatedly, ten times or more. This chain connects TRBV12-3 or TRBV12-4 to TRBJ1-5, with TRBD1 as a possible D gene (5 bases). The V end was cut by 1 base, the J end by 3 bases, with 13 bases between. CDR3 length: 16 amino acids. CDR3 amino acids: CASSLGAGRINQPQHF. CDR3 coding DNA: TGTGCCAGCAGTTTAGGTGCAGGGAGGATCAATCAGCCCCAGCATTTT.

This clonotype occurred many times. The rearrangement uses TRBV4-1 and TRBJ1-1; the D gene is possibly TRBD1 (5 bases). The V end lost 4 bases, the J end lost 8 bases, and 17 bases lay between the germline ends. Germline CDR1 MGHRA, CDR2 YSYEKL. This CDR3 contains 14 residues. CDR3 nucleotides: TGCGCCAGCAGCCCGCGGGGCGTTGCGCGAGAAGCTTTCTTT. Its translation is CASSPRGVAREAFF.

This clonotype has only a few counts. V is TRBV11-2 and J is TRBJ2-3; D is possibly TRBD1 (5 bases). V dropped 5 bases and J dropped 0 bases, with 12 bases sitting between them. This CDR3 is 15 amino acids long. Germline CDR1 SGHAT, CDR2 FQNNGV. CDR3 nucleotides: TGTGCCAGCAGCCCAGACAGACCTAGCACAGATACGCAGTATTTT. Its translation is CASSPDRPSTDTQYF.

The chain couples TRBV20-1 to TRBJ2-7; TRBD1 matches at 9 bases. CDR1 DFQATT and CDR2 SNEGSKA come from the germline V gene (reference sequence). J was trimmed by 2 bases and V by 8 bases; bases with no gene match: 10. The CDR3 covers 14 residues. CDR3 nucleotides: TGCAGTTACCCCGACAGGGGGGAGGCCTACGAGCAGTACTTC. Amino acids: CSYPDRGEAYEQYF.

The V call is TRBV20-1, the J call TRBJ2-7; D is uncertain. CDR3 size: 12 residues. Germline V gives CDR1 DFQATT, CDR2 SNEGSKA (reference sequence). Trimming stripped 3 bases from V and 7 bases from J, with 13 bases between. CDR3 bases: TGCAGTGCTAGCGGCCCTTGGGGTGAGCAGTACTTC. Protein sequence: CSASGPWGEQYF.

This rearrangement joins TRBV9 to TRBJ2-5; 7 bases are a match to TRBD2. The CDR3 runs 15 residues. J was trimmed by 4 bases and V by 4 bases; bases with no gene match: 10. The germline V gene encodes CDR1 SGDLS and CDR2 YYNGEE. The CDR3 here is CASSPSGTQPETQYF. Written as DNA, the CDR3 is TGTGCCAGCAGCCCCAGCGGGACCCAGCCAGAGACCCAGTACTTC.